This entry describes one TCR beta chain. Its antigen is undetermined. This sample stems from a study of OX40 agonist ivuxolimab in advanced cancers. Overall study results and limits: In the 0.1 to 3.0 mg/kg range, CD4+ and CD8+ blood T cells had expanded clonally by week 6. Researchers did not determine the expanded peripheral T cells' antigen specificity. Average numbers of expanded clones were greater in CD8+ T cells than in CD4+.

Sequenced by immunoSEQ multiplex PCR; TCRdb stores in-frame clones only, minus some. The profile shows about 77,000 clones, roughly 80% of them singletons. Per the germline V gene, CDR1 is SGHRS and CDR2 is YFSETQ. V was pared by 0 bases and J by 6 bases, with 8 bases between. The CDR3 contains 13 residues. Baseline was the first blood sampling point, followed by cycle 4 day 1 and cycle 7 day 1. The chain joins TRBV5-1 to TRBJ2-3; D gene uncertain. Material: CD4+ or CD8+ T cells sorted from blood, obtained in a trial of the OX40 agonist ivuxolimab. The receptor was isolated from an adult with an advanced solid tumor such as melanoma, head and neck, liver or kidney cancer. For the CDR3, the DNA is TGCGCCAGCAGCTTGGAAGGTGGGGATACGCAGTATTTT. This gives the protein CASSLEGGDTQYF.